Following are 26 T cell receptor beta chains from one sample sequenced in a study of human T cells and chemical hapten exposure. Time point in this sample: patch test 2, 6 weeks after DPC sensitization. The sample's treatment: therapeutic diphenylcyclopropenone sensitization with weekly scalp DPC. Via MiXCR, TCRdb re-called the RACE reads, giving one row per CDR3 protein. The table lists tens of thousands of distinct CDR3 sequences, around 10% of them singletons. Sample: whole blood, taken in connection with sensitization to the hapten diphenylcyclopropenone (DPC). All receptors derive from a woman aged 45-65 years with alopecia areata. Some clones in this sample may be carry-over from other donors' samples.

The V call is TRBV6-1, the J call TRBJ2-7, with no clear D. Trimming pared 1 base from V and 3 bases from J, leaving 7 bases between. This CDR3 comprises 13 residues. Germline assignment: CDR1 MNHNS and CDR2 SASEGT. CDR3 nucleotide sequence: TGTGCCAGCAGTGAAGGTCAGGACTACGAGCAGTACTTC. This sequence encodes CASSEGQDYEQYF.

This clonotype was recorded at least ten times. V and J are TRBV29-1 and TRBJ1-1; no reliable D call. Germline-derived CDR1 and CDR2 are SQVTM and ANQGSEA. The CDR3 covers 16 residues. V dropped 3 bases and J dropped 3 bases, with 20 bases sitting between them. The DNA for the CDR3 is TGCAGCGTTGAGGGATTGTCAGGAATATTGGACACTGAAGCTTTCTTT. Encoded protein: CSVEGLSGILDTEAFF.

The gene calls are TRBV29-1 and TRBJ2-3, with D perhaps being TRBD1 or TRBD2 (5 bases each). V shed 6 bases and J shed 9 bases, with 22 bases lying between them. CDR3 length: 14 residues. Germline CDR1 and CDR2: SQVTM and ANQGSEA. The CDR3 DNA is TGCAGCGTCGAGATGGGTCGGGGCGTAGGGACGCAGTATTTT. It codes for CSVEMGRGVGTQYF.

This clonotype was picked up many times. The chain links TRBV6-5 to TRBJ1-1; D gene uncertain. Germline CDR1 MNHEY, CDR2 SVGAGI. This CDR3 comprises 16 residues. Trimming left V 2 bases short and J 1 base short, with 14 bases between. In DNA, the CDR3 is TGTGCCAGCAGTTACGGGGTTGGTCGGAAGAACACTGAAGCTTTCTTT. Translating gives CASSYGVGRKNTEAFF.

With regard to this clonotype: At one end, the junction sequence differs from germline, possibly due to a read error. The rearrangement uses TRBV7-9 and TRBJ2-7; D perhaps matches TRBD2 (7 bases). Germline CDR1 reads SEHNR; CDR2 reads FQNEAQ (reference sequence). The CDR3 runs 15 residues. The CDR3 DNA is TGTGCCAGCAGCCTAGCGGACAGTCAACCCTACGAGCAGTACTTC. Encoded protein: CASSLADSQPYEQYF.

The V gene is TRBV10-3, the J gene TRBJ2-4, with a weak D call TRBD2 (6 bases). The CDR3 runs 16 residues. Germline CDR1 reads ENHRY; CDR2 reads SYGVKD. V lost 0 bases to trimming and J lost 0 bases, with 9 bases between them. Here the CDR3 DNA reads TGTGCCATCAGTGAGTCGGGGGGTCTAGCCAAAAACATTCAGTACTTC. It translates to CAISESGGLAKNIQYF.

This clonotype occurred many times. The chain uses TRBV19 and TRBJ2-1; 14 bases are shared with TRBD2. The CDR3 length is 20 residues. V dropped 4 bases and J dropped 3; count of bases not matched to a gene: 14. Germline CDR1 is LNHDA and CDR2 is SQIVND (reference sequence). DNA for the CDR3: TGTGCCAGTAGTAGACGACTAGCGGGAGGGCCTGCTGGGTACTACAATGAGCAGTTCTTC. Its protein product is CASSRRLAGGPAGYYNEQFF.

This clonotype turned up a few times. The V call is TRBV11-2, the J call TRBJ2-7, with a tentative D call TRBD1 (6 bases). Trimming took off 5 bases at V and 6 bases at J, with 26 bases between the two ends. This CDR3 has 17 residues. Germline CDR1 and CDR2: SGHAT and FQNNGV. Written as DNA, the CDR3 is TGTGCCAGCAGCCGTATGGCGACAGGCGTCCAACAGCCCGAGCAGTACTTC. The encoded protein is CASSRMATGVQQPEQYF.

The chain uses TRBV11-2 and TRBJ1-1; D gene unclear. V was pared by 5 bases and J by 1 base, with 14 bases between. This CDR3 has 15 residues. Per the germline V gene, CDR1 is SGHAT and CDR2 is FQNNGV. In DNA, the CDR3 is TGTGCCAGCAGCGCTAATGGACGGCAGAACACTGAAGCTTTCTTT. This encodes CASSANGRQNTEAFF.

This chain uses TRBV5-1 with TRBJ2-2; 9 bases are a match to TRBD1. The CDR3 runs to 16 residues. The ends lost 7 bases at V and 2 bases at J; junction bases unmatched: 9. In germline, CDR1 is SGHRS, CDR2 YFSETQ. This chain's CDR3 is CASGPSDRGNTGELFF. The CDR3 DNA sequence: TGCGCCAGCGGCCCCTCGGACAGGGGAAACACCGGGGAGCTGTTTTTT. Filled out from reference TRBV5-1 and TRBJ2-2, the complete variable domain reads KAGVTQTPRYLIKTRGQQVTLSCSPISGHRSVSWYQQTPGQGLQFLFEYFSETQRNKGNFPGRFSGRQFSNSRSEMNVSTLELGDSALYLCASGPSDRGNTGELFFGEGSRLTVL.

This clonotype was observed at least ten times. V and J are TRBV18 and TRBJ2-7; D not certain. Germline V gene data show CDR1 as KGHSH and CDR2 as LQKENI. The V end lost 0 bases, the J end lost 3 bases, and 15 bases lay between the germline ends. The CDR3 runs to 16 residues. CDR3 in amino acids: CASSPPNSVLRYEQYF. The CDR3 nucleotides read TGTGCCAGCTCACCACCAAATTCAGTGTTACGCTACGAGCAGTACTTC.

V is TRBV2 and J is TRBJ2-5; D uncertain. The CDR3 has 14 amino acids. Trimming pared 3 bases from V and 3 bases from J, leaving 11 bases between. CDR1 and CDR2 from the germline V gene are SNHLY and FYNNEI. The CDR3 spells CASSDNSGEETQYF. The DNA for the CDR3 is TGTGCCAGCAGTGACAACAGTGGGGAAGAGACCCAGTACTTC.

This clonotype was seen just once. A much larger clone lies one base from this, so it may be a read error. The rearrangement joins TRBV30 to TRBJ1-2, with a tentative D call TRBD1 (5 bases). Germline loops: CDR1 GTSNPN, CDR2 SVGIG (reference sequence). The CDR3 loop spans 13 amino acids. CDR3 residues: CVWSRDRPNGYTF. DNA of the CDR3: TGTGTCTGGAGTCGGGACCGACCGAATGGCTACACCTTC.

Notes on this clonotype: A much larger clone sits a single nucleotide away, making a read error possible. This chain links TRBV5-1 with TRBJ2-1; D call uncertain. This CDR3 has 11 residues. Germline loops: CDR1 SGHRS, CDR2 YFSETQ. The CDR3 protein is CASSPYNVQFF. For the CDR3, the DNA is TGCGCCAGCAGCCCTTACAATGTGCAGTTCTTC.

This clonotype has ten or more counts. The rearrangement links TRBV29-1 to TRBJ2-1, with D hard to call. Per the germline V gene, CDR1 is SQVTM and CDR2 is ANQGSEA. This CDR3 is 12 amino acids long. CDR3 region: CSEGRGDNEQFF. The CDR3 DNA reads TGCAGTGAAGGGCGCGGAGACAATGAGCAGTTCTTC.

The CDR3 protein is CSAEIGGNYEQYF. DNA for the CDR3: TGCAGCGCGGAAATCGGGGGTAATTACGAGCAGTACTTC. The gene calls are TRBV29-1 and TRBJ2-7; a possible D gene is TRBD2 (6 bases). V lost 7 bases and J lost 4, with 17 bases in between. Germline V gives CDR1 SQVTM, CDR2 ANQGSEA. The CDR3 loop spans 13 amino acids.

This clonotype came up many times. The chain joins TRBV9 to TRBJ2-3, with TRBD2 identical over 12 bases. Losses at the gene ends were 0 bases for V and 4 bases for J; bases not matched to a gene: 6. Per the germline V gene, CDR1 is SGDLS and CDR2 is YYNGEE. CDR3 length: 17 residues. The CDR3 nucleotides are TGTGCCAGCAGCGTAGCTAGCGGGAGGGGCGTAGCAGATACGCAGTATTTT. This codes for CASSVASGRGVADTQYF.

As DNA, the CDR3 is TGCAGCGTTGAAGGGGGCTCGGGCTACACCTTC. Its translation: CSVEGGSGYTF. The gene calls are TRBV29-1 and TRBJ1-2; a weak D match, TRBD1 (5 bases). Germline assignment: CDR1 SQVTM and CDR2 ANQGSEA. Between the trimmed V and J ends, which lost 1 base and 8 bases, there was a span of 8 bases. The CDR3 spans 11 residues.

This clonotype has a handful of counts. The chain has TRBV9 and TRBJ2-2, with a possible D match to TRBD2 (5 bases). CDR1 and CDR2 from the germline V gene are SGDLS and YYNGEE. Trimming removed 3 bases at V and 4 bases at J, with 7 bases between. The CDR3 contains 13 residues. CDR3 nucleotides: TGTGCCAGCAGCGCCCGGGGCACCGGGGAGCTGTTTTTT. Translated: CASSARGTGELFF.

The chain uses TRBV5-4 and TRBJ2-1; TRBD2 aligns across 11 bases. Unmatched junction bases numbered 1, after V lost 0 bases and J lost 2 bases. There are 16 residues in the CDR3. CDR1 is SGHNT and CDR2 is YYREEE in the germline V gene (reference sequence). The CDR3 nucleotides are TGTGCCAGCAGCTTGGGACTAGCGGGACCCTACAATGAGCAGTTCTTC. Translated: CASSLGLAGPYNEQFF.

This clonotype occurred many times. This rearrangement joins TRBV7-6 to TRBJ2-1; 9 bases match TRBD2. Germline assignment: CDR1 SGHVS and CDR2 FNYEAQ. This CDR3 contains 16 residues. V shed 1 base and J 6 bases; nucleotides not matched to a gene: 7. Written as DNA, the CDR3 is TGTGCCAGCAGCTTAGAACCGGGACTAGCTCGCAATGAGCAGTTCTTC. Protein product: CASSLEPGLARNEQFF.

The genes are TRBV16 and TRBJ2-1; possibly TRBD1 for D (7 bases). V was pared by 4 bases and J by 1 base, with 14 bases between. This CDR3 contains 16 residues. Germline values: CDR1 KGHSY, CDR2 FQNENV. The CDR3 sequence is CASSPQGGSSYNEQFF. The CDR3 DNA reads as TGTGCCAGCAGCCCCCAGGGGGGTAGTTCCTACAATGAGCAGTTCTTC.

This clonotype was found many times. V is TRBV27 and J is TRBJ1-2, with TRBD1 matching 7 bases. CDR1 and CDR2 from the germline V gene are MNHEY and SMNVEV (reference sequence). V gave up 8 bases and J gave up 3 bases; unmatched junction bases: 9. The CDR3 runs to 14 residues. The CDR3 DNA follows: TGTGCCAGCCAGGGAAGGGGGCGAGACTATGGCTACACCTTC. Its translation: CASQGRGRDYGYTF.

This clonotype was observed many times. Written as DNA, the CDR3 is TGTGCCAGCAGCTCAGACGGGGGGAACAATCAGCCCCAGCATTTT. It translates to CASSSDGGNNQPQHF. The chain is built from TRBV2 and TRBJ1-5; the D gene is possibly TRBD1 (5 bases). CDR3 length equals 15 residues. V was shortened by 6 bases and J by 3 bases, with 15 bases between the two germline ends. CDR1 and CDR2 (germline): SNHLY, FYNNEI. The full variable domain, rest sourced from reference TRBV2 and TRBJ1-5, is EPEVTQTPSHQVTQMGQEVILRCVPISNHLYFYWYRQILGQKVEFLVSFYNNEISEKSEIFDDQFSVERPDGSNFTLKIRSTKLEDSAMYFCASSSDGGNNQPQHFGDGTRLSIL.

Ten or more counts support this clonotype. The chain employs TRBV11-3 and TRBJ1-1; no definite D call. Germline V gene lookup returns CDR1 SGHNT and CDR2 YENEEA. With 2 bases removed from V and 2 bases from J, the gap between germline ends came to 6 bases. CDR3 length: 13 residues. The DNA for the CDR3 is TGTGCCAGCAGCTTAAGCGCCAACACTGAAGCTTTCTTT. As protein: CASSLSANTEAFF. Using reference TRBV11-3 and TRBJ1-1 for the parts outside the CDR3, the full variable domain is EAGVVQSPRYKIIEKKQPVAFWCNPISGHNTLYWYLQNLGQGPELLIRYENEEAVDDSQLPKDRFSAERLKGVDSTLKIQPAELGDSAVYLCASSLSANTEAFFGQGTRLTVV.

This clonotype has more than one count but fewer than ten. V is TRBV29-1 and J is TRBJ2-7, with 10 bases that match TRBD1. Trimming removed 8 bases from V and 5 bases from J; junction bases left unmatched: 9. Germline V CDR1 and CDR2: SQVTM, ANQGSEA. The CDR3 is made up of 13 amino acids. The CDR3 region has the DNA TGCAGCTTCGAACCGGGACAGGGGAACGAGCAGTACTTC. It encodes CSFEPGQGNEQYF.